This T cell receptor beta chain was recovered during a study of cytomegalovirus exposure and HLA in healthy donors. PCR used 60 Vbeta primers and 13 Jbeta primers. In the original processing: Some 10 million of the 60 million to 90 million unique TCR beta chains counted in a later analysis were shared. Some clones are missing from TCRdb's copy, which holds only in-frame ones; the method was immunoSEQ multiplex PCR. V, J and clone size derive from that table, while D and trimming were established from the DNA sequence. The sample has 150,000 to 200,000 clones, 80% to 85% seen once. The sequenced material came from PBMCs. The receptor was derived from a woman under 30 in good health and CMV-seropositive.

Written as DNA, the CDR3 is TGCGCCAGCAGCCAAGATTCTCAGCGGGGGGTAAAAGAGACCCAGTACTTC. Translated, it gives CASSQDSQRGVKETQYF. The chain carries TRBV4-1 and TRBJ2-5, with TRBD2 matching 9 bases. The trim removed 0 bases at V and 3 bases at J, leaving 8 bases unmatched. This CDR3 spans 17 amino acids. Germline CDR1 and CDR2: MGHRA and YSYEKL.